These 8 T cell receptor beta chains originate from one sample sequenced in a study of blood T cell repertoires in COVID-19. Clones were read by immunoSEQ multiplex PCR, and TCRdb kept only the in-frame ones, dropping some. The sample carries some 300,000 clones, around 87% recorded once. The sample comprised peripheral blood. The source is a man between 18 and 35 years old with active or convalescent COVID-19.

CDR3 sequence: CASSVGQGAKSGNTIYF. In nucleotides, the CDR3 is TGTGCCAGCAGCGTAGGGCAGGGCGCCAAGTCTGGAAACACCATATATTTT. The V gene is TRBV9, the J gene TRBJ1-3, with a tentative D call TRBD1 (5 bases). V lost 0 bases to trimming and J lost 1 base, with 14 bases between them. The CDR3 is made up of 17 amino acids. Germline assignment: CDR1 SGDLS and CDR2 YYNGEE.

The rearrangement joins TRBV6-2 or TRBV6-3 to TRBJ2-7; 7 positions agree with TRBD2. Trimming at V came to 4 bases and at J to 6 bases, leaving 12 bases not matched to a gene. CDR1 MNHEY and CDR2 SVGEGT come from the germline V gene. The CDR3 totals 15 residues. The CDR3 here is CASSSSGTLAGEQYF. In nucleotides, the CDR3 is TGTGCCAGCAGTTCGAGCGGGACCTTGGCCGGCGAGCAGTACTTC.

The genes are TRBV7-9 and TRBJ2-1; TRBD2 is a possible D gene (6 bases). Trimming cost V 5 bases and J 3 bases, with 14 bases left between them. CDR1 is SEHNR, CDR2 FQNEAQ, per germline (reference sequence). CDR3 length: 15 amino acids. CDR3 amino acids: CASSPRDLYYNEQFF. CDR3 nucleotide sequence: TGTGCCAGCAGCCCCCGGGACTTGTACTACAATGAGCAGTTCTTC.

This clone was observed a handful of times. The genes are TRBV19 and TRBJ1-2; D is unclear. Trimming left V 1 base short and J 4 bases short, with 16 bases between. From germline, CDR1 is LNHDA and CDR2 SQIVND (reference sequence). This CDR3 is 16 amino acids long. The CDR3 region has the DNA TGTGCCAGTAGTATAGTGGCCGGCACTAGTATCTATGGCTACACCTTC. This codes for CASSIVAGTSIYGYTF.

The J gene is TRBJ2-3, the V gene TRBV7-8; 15 bases align to TRBD2. The length of the CDR3 is 16 residues. The V segment lost 7 bases and the J segment 6 bases; nucleotides outside the gene matches: 8. In germline, CDR1 is SGHVS, CDR2 FQNEAQ. This chain's CDR3 is CASNPRGLAGGDTQYF. CDR3 DNA: TGTGCCAGCAACCCGCGAGGACTAGCGGGAGGGGATACGCAGTATTTT.

This sequence joins TRBV18 and TRBJ2-1; D is perhaps TRBD2 (6 bases). This CDR3 contains 17 residues. V was pared by 6 bases and J by 0 bases, with 18 bases between. CDR1 is KGHSH, CDR2 LQKENI, per germline. CDR3 nucleotide sequence: TGTGCCAGCTCCCCGAGGGGAGGCGGCTCCTCCTACAATGAGCAGTTCTTC. This sequence encodes CASSPRGGGSSYNEQFF.

CDR3 coding DNA: TGTGCCAGCAGTTTATTCCGGGTCGCTAAAGATCAGCCCCAGCATTTT. Translating gives CASSLFRVAKDQPQHF. The V gene is TRBV28, the J gene TRBJ1-5; D call uncertain. The V gene's germline CDR1 is MDHEN and CDR2 SYDVKM. V lost 1 base to trimming and J lost 5 bases, with 15 bases between them. The length of the CDR3 is 16 residues.

The CDR3 is CASSAHTSSGGLLDTQYF. The CDR3 coding sequence is TGTGCCAGCAGCGCCCATACTTCTAGCGGGGGACTTTTAGATACGCAGTATTTT. V is TRBV9 and J is TRBJ2-3; 10 nucleotides line up with TRBD2. V dropped 3 bases and J dropped 5; count of bases not matched to a gene: 15. Germline loops: CDR1 SGDLS, CDR2 YYNGEE. The CDR3 covers 18 residues.